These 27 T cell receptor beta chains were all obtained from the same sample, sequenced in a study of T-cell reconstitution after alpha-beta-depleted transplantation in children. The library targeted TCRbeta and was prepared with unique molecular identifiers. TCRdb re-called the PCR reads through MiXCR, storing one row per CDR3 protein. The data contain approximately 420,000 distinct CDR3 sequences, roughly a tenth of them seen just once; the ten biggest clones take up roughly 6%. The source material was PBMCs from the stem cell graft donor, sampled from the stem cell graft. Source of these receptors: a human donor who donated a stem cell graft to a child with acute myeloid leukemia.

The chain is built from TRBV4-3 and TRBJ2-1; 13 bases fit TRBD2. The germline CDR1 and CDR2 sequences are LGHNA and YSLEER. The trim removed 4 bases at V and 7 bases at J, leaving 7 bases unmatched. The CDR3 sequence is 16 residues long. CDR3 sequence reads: CASSPPGLAGRNEQFF. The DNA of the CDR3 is TGCGCCAGCAGCCCTCCGGGACTAGCGGGAAGGAATGAGCAGTTCTTC.

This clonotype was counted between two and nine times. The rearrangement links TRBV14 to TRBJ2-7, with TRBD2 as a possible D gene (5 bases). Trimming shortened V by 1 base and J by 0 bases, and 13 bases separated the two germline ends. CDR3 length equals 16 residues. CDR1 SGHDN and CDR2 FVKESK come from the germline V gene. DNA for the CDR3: TGTGCCAGCAGCCAAGGGATCAAGCGGAGCTCCTACGAGCAGTACTTC. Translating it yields CASSQGIKRSSYEQYF.

The CDR3 is CAISESWQGSEQYF. The CDR3 coding sequence is TGTGCCATCAGTGAGTCGTGGCAGGGAAGCGAGCAGTACTTC. The V and J genes are TRBV10-3 and TRBJ2-7, with a weak D call TRBD1 (5 bases). This CDR3 region has 14 residues. Germline loops: CDR1 ENHRY, CDR2 SYGVKD. V gave up 0 bases and J gave up 6 bases, with 12 bases separating them.

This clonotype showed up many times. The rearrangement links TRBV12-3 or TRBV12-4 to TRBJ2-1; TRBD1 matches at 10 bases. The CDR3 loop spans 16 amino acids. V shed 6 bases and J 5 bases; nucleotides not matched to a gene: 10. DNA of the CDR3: TGTGCCAGCAGACCGACAGGGGGCGAATCAAACAATGAGCAGTTCTTC. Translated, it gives CASRPTGGESNNEQFF.

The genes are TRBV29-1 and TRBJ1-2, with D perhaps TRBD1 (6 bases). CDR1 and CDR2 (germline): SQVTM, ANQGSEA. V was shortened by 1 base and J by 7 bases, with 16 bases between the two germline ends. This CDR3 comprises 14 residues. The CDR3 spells CSVEGTASGGGYTF. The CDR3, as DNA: TGCAGCGTTGAAGGGACAGCGTCAGGTGGTGGCTACACCTTC.

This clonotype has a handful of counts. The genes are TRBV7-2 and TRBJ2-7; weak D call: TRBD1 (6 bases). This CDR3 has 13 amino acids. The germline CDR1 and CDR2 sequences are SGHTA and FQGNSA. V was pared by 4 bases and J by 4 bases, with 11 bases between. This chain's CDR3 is CASSSHQGYEQYV. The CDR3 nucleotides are TGTGCCAGCAGCTCTCATCAGGGGTACGAGCAGTACGTC.

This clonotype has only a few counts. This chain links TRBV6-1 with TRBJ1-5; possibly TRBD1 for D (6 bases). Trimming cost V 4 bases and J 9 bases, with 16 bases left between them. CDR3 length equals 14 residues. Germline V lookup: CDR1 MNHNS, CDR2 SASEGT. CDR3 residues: CASSVHRASGPQHF. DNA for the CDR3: TGTGCCAGCAGTGTCCACAGGGCCTCGGGGCCCCAGCATTTT.

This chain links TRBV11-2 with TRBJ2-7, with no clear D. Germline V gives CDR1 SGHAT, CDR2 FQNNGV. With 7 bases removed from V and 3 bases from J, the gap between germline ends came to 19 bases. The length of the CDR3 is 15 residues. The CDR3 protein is CASTQSQRRNYEQYF. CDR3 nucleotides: TGTGCCAGCACCCAATCCCAACGTAGGAACTACGAGCAGTACTTC.

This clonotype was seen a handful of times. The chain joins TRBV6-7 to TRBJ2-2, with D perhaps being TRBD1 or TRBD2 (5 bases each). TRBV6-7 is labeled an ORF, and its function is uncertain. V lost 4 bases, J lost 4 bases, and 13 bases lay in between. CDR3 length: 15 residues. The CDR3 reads CASSSPGPRTGELFF. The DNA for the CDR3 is TGTGCCAGCAGTTCTCCGGGGCCCCGCACCGGGGAGCTGTTTTTT.

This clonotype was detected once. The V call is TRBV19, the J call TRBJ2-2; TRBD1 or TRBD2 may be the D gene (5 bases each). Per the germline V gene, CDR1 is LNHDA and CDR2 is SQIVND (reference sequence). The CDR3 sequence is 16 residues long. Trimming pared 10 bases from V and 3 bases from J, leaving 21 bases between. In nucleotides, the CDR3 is TGTGCCACCAACCGGGACCTAGGACGGGACACCGGGGAGCTGTTTTTT. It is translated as CATNRDLGRDTGELFF.

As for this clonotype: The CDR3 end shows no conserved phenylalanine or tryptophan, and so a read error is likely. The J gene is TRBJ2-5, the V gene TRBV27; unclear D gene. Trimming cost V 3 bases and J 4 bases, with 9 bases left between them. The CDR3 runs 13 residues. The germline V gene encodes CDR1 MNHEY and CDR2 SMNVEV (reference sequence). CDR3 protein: CASSFRVGETQYV. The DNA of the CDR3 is TGTGCCAGCAGTTTTCGGGTAGGAGAGACCCAGTACGTC.

The CDR3 loop is CATSRLAQETQYF. The CDR3 DNA follows: TGTGCCACCAGCCGACTAGCCCAGGAGACCCAGTACTTC. The gene calls are TRBV15 and TRBJ2-5; 7 nucleotides line up with TRBD2. V was clipped by 5 bases and J by 5 bases; unmatched bases: 5. Per germline, CDR1 LNHNV and CDR2 YYDKDF (reference sequence). CDR3 length: 13 amino acids.

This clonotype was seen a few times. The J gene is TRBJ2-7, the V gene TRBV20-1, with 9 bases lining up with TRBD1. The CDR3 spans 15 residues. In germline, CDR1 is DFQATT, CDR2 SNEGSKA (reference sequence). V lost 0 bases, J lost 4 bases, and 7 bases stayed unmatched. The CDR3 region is CSARDLGTGPYEQYF. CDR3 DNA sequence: TGCAGTGCTAGAGATCTCGGGACAGGGCCATACGAGCAGTACTTC.

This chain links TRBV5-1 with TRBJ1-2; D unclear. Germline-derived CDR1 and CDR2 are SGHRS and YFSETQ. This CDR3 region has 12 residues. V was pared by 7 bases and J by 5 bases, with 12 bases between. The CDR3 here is CASRGGLYGYTF. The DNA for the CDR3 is TGCGCCAGCCGCGGCGGATTGTATGGCTACACCTTC. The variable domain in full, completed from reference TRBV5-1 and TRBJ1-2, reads KAGVTQTPRYLIKTRGQQVTLSCSPISGHRSVSWYQQTPGQGLQFLFEYFSETQRNKGNFPGRFSGRQFSNSRSEMNVSTLELGDSALYLCASRGGLYGYTFGSGTRLTVV.

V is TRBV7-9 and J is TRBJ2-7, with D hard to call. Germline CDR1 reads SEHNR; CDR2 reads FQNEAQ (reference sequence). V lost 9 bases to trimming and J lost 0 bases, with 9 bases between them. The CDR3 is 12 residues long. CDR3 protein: CASRAVSYEQYF. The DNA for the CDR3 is TGTGCCAGTCGGGCGGTCTCCTACGAGCAGTACTTC.

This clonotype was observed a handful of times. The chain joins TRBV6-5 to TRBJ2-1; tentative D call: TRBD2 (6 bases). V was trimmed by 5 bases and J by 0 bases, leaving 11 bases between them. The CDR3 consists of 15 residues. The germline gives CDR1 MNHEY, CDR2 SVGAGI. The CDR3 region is CASSNGGSSYNEQFF. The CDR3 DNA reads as TGTGCCAGCAGTAACGGGGGTAGCTCCTACAATGAGCAGTTCTTC.

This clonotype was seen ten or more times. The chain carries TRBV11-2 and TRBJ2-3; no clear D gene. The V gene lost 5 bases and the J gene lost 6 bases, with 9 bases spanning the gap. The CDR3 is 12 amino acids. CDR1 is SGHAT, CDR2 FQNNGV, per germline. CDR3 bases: TGTGCCAGCAGCCAAAGTGTGGATACGCAGTATTTT. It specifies CASSQSVDTQYF.

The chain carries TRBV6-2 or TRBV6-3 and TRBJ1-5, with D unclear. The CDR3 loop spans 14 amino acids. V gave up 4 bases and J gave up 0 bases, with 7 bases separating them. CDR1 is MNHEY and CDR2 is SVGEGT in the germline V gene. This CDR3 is CASSWTVSNQPQHF. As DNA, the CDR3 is TGTGCCAGCAGTTGGACGGTTAGCAATCAGCCCCAGCATTTT.

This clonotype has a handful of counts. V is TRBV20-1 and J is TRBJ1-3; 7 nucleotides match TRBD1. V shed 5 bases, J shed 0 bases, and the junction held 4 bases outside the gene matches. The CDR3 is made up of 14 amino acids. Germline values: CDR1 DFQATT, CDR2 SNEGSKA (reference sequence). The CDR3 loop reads CSAGDSSSGNTIYF. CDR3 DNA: TGCAGTGCTGGGGACAGTAGCTCTGGAAACACCATATATTTT.

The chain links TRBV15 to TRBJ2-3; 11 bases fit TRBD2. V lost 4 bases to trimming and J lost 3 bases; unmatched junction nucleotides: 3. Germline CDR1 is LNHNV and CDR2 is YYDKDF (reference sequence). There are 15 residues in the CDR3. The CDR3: CATSKPSGRTDTQYF. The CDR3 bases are TGTGCCACCAGCAAACCTAGCGGGAGGACAGATACGCAGTATTTT.

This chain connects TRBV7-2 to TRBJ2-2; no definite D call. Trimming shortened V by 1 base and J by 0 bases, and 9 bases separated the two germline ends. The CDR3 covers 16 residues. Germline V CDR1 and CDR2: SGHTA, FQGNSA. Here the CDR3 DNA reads TGTGCCAGCAGCTTAGATTTGGGTACGAACACCGGGGAGCTGTTTTTT. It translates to CASSLDLGTNTGELFF.

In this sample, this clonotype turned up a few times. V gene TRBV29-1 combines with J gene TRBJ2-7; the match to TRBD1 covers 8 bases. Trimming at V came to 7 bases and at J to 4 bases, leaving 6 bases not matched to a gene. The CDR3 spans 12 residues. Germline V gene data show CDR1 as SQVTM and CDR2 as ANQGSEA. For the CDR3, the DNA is TGCAGCGCCGTGGACAGGGTGTACGAGCAGTACTTC. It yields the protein CSAVDRVYEQYF.

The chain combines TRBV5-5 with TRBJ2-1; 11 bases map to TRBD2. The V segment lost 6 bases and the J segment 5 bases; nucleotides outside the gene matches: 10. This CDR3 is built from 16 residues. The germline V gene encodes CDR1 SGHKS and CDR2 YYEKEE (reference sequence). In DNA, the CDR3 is TGTGCCAGCACGGGGACGGGGACTAGCGGCAACAATGAGCAGTTCTTC. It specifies CASTGTGTSGNNEQFF.

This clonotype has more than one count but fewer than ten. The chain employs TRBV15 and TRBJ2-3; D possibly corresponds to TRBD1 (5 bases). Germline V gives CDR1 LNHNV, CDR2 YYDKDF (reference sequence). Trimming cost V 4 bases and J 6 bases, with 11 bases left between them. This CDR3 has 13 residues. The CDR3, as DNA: TGTGCCACCAGCATCAACGCAGGGGATACGCAGTATTTT. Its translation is CATSINAGDTQYF.

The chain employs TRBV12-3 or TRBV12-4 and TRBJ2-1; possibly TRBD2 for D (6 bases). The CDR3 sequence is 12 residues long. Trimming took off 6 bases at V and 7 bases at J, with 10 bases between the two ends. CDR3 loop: CASSWDLNEQFF. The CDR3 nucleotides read TGTGCCAGCAGCTGGGACTTGAATGAGCAGTTCTTC.

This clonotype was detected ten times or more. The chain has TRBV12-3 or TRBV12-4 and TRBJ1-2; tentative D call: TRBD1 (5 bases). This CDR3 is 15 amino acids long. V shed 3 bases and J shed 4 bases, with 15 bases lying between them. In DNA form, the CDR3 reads TGTGCCAGCAGTTTTGAGGGGTATGTTAGCTATGGCTACACCTTC. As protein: CASSFEGYVSYGYTF.

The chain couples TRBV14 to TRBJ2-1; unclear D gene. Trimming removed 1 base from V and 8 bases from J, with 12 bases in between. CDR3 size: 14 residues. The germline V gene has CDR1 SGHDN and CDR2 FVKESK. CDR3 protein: CASSQAQPTDEQFF. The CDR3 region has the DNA TGTGCCAGCAGCCAAGCACAGCCTACCGATGAGCAGTTCTTC.